This T cell receptor beta chain was sequenced during a study of cytomegalovirus exposure and HLA in healthy donors. Per germline, CDR1 SGHVS and CDR2 FNYEAQ. CDR3 length: 15 amino acids. V dropped 1 base and J dropped 6 bases, with 13 bases sitting between them. The primer mix had 60 Vbeta and 13 Jbeta primers. Method: immunoSEQ multiplex PCR; TCRdb's copy keeps in-frame clones and lacks some. The sample includes about 63,000 clones, around 89% of them seen just once. The material sequenced was PBMCs. The sequence derives from a woman younger than 45 in good health and CMV-seropositive. V gene TRBV7-6 combines with J gene TRBJ2-1, with D perhaps matching TRBD2 (6 bases). Written as DNA, the CDR3 is TGTGCCAGCAGCTTAGGGGAGGTGGTCGGCAATGAGCAGTTCTTC. It codes for CASSLGEVVGNEQFF.